A single T cell receptor (beta chain) is shown here with its context. Time point described: newly diagnosed GD, antithyroid drugs for less than 3 months. With RNA extracted from PBMCs as input, the TCR library was made. EDTA tubes held roughly 10 milliliters of peripheral blood from each patient. The sample belongs to a study of regulatory T cells in long-lasting Graves disease. HTBI primers from iRepertoire and Arm-PCR of CDR3 regions yielded the TCR beta libraries. TCRdb ran MiXCR on the multiplex PCR reads and lists one entry per CDR3 protein. The table lists approximately 300,000 distinct CDR3 sequences, about a sixth of them singletons, with about 38% in the top ten. The CDR3 covers 13 residues. V lost 6 bases to trimming and J lost 3 bases, with 11 bases between them.

The receptor's source is a female donor with Graves disease. This material consisted of peripheral blood mononuclear cells (PBMCs), taken at new diagnosis, from a patient treated with antithyroid drugs. V usage is TRBV12-3 or TRBV12-4 and J usage is TRBJ1-1, with D maybe TRBD1 (6 bases). The CDR3 loop reads CASRWRGDTEAFF. In DNA, the CDR3 is TGTGCCAGCAGGTGGAGGGGGGACACTGAAGCTTTCTTT.